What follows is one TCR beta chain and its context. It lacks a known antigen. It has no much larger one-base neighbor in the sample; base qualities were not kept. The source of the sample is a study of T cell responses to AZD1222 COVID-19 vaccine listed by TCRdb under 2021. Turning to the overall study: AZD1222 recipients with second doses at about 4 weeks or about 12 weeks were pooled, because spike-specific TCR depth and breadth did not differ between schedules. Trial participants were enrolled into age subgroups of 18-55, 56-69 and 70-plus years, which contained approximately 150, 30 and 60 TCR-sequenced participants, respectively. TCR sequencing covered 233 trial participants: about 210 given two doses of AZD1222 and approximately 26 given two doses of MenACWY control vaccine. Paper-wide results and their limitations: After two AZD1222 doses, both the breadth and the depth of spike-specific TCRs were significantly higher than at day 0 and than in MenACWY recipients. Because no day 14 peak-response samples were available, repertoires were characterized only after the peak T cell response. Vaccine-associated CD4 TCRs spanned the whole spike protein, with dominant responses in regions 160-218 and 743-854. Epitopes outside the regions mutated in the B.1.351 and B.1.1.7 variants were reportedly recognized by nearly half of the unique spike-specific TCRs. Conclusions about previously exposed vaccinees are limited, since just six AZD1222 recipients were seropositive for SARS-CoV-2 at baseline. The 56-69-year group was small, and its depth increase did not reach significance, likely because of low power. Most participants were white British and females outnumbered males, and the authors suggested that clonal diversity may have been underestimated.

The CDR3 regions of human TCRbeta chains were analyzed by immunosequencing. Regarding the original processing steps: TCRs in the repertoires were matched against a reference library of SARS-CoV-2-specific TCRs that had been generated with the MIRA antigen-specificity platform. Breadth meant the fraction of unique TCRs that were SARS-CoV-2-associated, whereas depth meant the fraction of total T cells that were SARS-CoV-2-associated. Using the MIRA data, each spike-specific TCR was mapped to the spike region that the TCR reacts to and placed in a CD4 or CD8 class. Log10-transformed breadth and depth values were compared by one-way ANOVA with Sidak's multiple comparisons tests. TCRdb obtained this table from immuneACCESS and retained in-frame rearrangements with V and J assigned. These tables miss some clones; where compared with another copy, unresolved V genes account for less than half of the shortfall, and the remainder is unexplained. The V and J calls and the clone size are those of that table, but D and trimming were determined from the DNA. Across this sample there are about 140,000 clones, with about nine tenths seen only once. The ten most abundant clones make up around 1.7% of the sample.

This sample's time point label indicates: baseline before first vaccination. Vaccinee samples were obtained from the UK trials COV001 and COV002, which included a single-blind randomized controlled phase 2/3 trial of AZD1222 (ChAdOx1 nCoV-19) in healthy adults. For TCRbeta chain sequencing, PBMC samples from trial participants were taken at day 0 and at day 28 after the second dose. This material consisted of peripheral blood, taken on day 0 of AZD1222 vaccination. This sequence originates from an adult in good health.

The DNA reads TGTGCCAGCAGCCAGGGACAGGGAAGACAAGAGACCCAGTACTTC. This is translated as CASSQGQGRQETQYF. The V and J genes are TRBV7-9 and TRBJ2-5; 9 central nucleotides agree with TRBD1. From V the trimming removes 5 bases and from J it removes 2 bases, while the gene matches leave 6 bases of the junction unaccounted for. From cysteine to phenylalanine, the CDR3 is 15 amino acids long. Only the CDR3 part of the read is kept: 45 bases, read in frame from the first base. As encoded in the germline V gene (reference sequence), CDR1 is SEHNR while CDR2 is FQNEAQ.